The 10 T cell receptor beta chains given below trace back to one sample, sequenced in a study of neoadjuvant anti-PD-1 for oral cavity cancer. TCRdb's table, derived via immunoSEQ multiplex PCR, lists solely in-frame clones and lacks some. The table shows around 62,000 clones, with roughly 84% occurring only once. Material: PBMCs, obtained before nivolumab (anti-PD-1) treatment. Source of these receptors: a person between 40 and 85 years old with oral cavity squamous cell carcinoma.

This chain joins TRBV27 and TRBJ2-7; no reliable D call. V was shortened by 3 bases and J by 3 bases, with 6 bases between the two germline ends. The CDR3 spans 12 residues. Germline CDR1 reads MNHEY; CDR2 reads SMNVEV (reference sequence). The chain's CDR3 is CASSLFGYEQYF. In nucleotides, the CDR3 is TGTGCCAGCAGTTTGTTCGGCTACGAGCAGTACTTC.

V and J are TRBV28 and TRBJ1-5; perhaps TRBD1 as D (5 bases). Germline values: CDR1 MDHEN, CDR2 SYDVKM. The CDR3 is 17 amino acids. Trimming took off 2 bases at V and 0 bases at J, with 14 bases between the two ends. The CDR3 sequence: CASSLRGTGYSNQPQHF. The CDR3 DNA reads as TGTGCCAGCAGTTTAAGGGGTACCGGTTATAGCAATCAGCCCCAGCATTTT. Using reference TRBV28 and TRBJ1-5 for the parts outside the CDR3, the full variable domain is DVKVTQSSRYLVKRTGEKVFLECVQDMDHENMFWYRQDPGLGLRLIYFSYDVKMKEKGDIPEGYSVSREKKERFSLILESASTNQTSMYLCASSLRGTGYSNQPQHFGDGTRLSIL.

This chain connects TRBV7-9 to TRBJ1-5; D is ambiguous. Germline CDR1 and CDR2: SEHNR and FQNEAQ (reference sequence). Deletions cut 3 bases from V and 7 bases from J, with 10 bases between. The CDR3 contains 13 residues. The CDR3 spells CASSFLTGQPQHF. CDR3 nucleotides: TGTGCCAGCAGCTTCCTCACTGGGCAGCCCCAGCATTTT.

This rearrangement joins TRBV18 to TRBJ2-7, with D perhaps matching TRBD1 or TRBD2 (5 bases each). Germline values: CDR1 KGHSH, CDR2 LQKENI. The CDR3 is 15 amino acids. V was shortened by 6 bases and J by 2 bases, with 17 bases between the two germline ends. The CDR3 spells CASSLGRTTTYEQYF. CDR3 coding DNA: TGTGCCAGCTCCCTGGGACGAACGACCACCTACGAGCAGTACTTC. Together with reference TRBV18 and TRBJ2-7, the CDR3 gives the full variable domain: NAGVMQNPRHLVRRRGQEARLRCSPMKGHSHVYWYRQLPEEGLKFMVYLQKENIIDESGMPKERFSAEFPKEGPSILRIQQVVRGDSAAYFCASSLGRTTTYEQYFGPGTRLTVT.

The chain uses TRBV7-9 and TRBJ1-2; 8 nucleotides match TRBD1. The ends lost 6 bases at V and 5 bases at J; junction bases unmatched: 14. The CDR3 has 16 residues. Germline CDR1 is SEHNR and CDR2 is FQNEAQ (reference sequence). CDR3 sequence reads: CASSSDGTGDRYGYTF. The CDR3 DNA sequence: TGTGCCAGCAGTTCAGACGGGACAGGTGACCGATATGGCTACACCTTC.

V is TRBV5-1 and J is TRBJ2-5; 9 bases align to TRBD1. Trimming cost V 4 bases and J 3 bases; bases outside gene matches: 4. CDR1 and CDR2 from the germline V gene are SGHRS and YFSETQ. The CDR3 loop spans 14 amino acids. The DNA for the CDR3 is TGCGCCAGCAGCCGCTGGACAGGGGAAGAGACCCAGTACTTC. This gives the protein CASSRWTGEETQYF.

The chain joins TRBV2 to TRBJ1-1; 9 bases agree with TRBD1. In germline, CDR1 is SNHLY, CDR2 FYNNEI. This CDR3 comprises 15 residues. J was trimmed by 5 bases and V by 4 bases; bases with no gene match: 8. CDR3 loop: CASSGGTGRWTEAFF. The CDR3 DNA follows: TGTGCCAGCAGTGGAGGGACAGGGCGTTGGACTGAAGCTTTCTTT.

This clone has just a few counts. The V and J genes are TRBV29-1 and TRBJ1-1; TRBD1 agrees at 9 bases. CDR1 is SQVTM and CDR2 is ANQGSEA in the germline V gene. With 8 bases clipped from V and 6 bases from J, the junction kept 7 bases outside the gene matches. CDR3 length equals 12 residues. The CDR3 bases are TGCAGCATGACGGGACAGGGTTCTGAAGCTTTCTTT. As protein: CSMTGQGSEAFF.

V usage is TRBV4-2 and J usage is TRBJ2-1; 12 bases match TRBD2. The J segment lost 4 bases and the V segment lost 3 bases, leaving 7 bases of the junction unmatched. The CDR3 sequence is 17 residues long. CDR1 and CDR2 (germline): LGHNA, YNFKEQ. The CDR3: CASSHVTSGGLYNEQFF. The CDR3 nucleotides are TGTGCCAGCAGCCACGTGACTAGCGGGGGACTATACAATGAGCAGTTCTTC.

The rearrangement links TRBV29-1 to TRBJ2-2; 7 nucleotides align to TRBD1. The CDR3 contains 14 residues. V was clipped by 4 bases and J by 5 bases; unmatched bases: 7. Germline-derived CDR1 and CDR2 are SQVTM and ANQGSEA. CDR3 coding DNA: TGCAGCGTTGGTTGGACAGGCGGGACCGGGGAGCTGTTTTTT. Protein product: CSVGWTGGTGELFF.